This paragraph reports one T cell receptor (beta chain). These data belong to a study of blood T cell repertoires in COVID-19. The wider study: Whether acute or convalescent, the COVID-19 samples came from the United States, Italy and Spain.

The method was immunoSEQ multiplex PCR; TCRdb's version includes in-frame clones alone and lacks a portion of them. The data contain some 380,000 clones, approximately 80% of them singletons. The ends were cut back, 6 bases at V and 0 bases at J, with 12 bases in the middle. There are 16 residues in the CDR3. The germline V gene has CDR1 MGHDK and CDR2 SYGVNS. The sample consisted of peripheral blood. The chain couples TRBV25-1 to TRBJ1-6, with D possibly being TRBD1 (5 bases). This TCR was recovered from a human donor with acute or convalescent COVID-19. The donor label of this sample is uncertain. Written as DNA, the CDR3 is TGTGCCAGCAGGCGGGGGGGAAGCTCCTATAATTCACCCCTCCACTTT. Its protein product is CASRRGGSSYNSPLHF.